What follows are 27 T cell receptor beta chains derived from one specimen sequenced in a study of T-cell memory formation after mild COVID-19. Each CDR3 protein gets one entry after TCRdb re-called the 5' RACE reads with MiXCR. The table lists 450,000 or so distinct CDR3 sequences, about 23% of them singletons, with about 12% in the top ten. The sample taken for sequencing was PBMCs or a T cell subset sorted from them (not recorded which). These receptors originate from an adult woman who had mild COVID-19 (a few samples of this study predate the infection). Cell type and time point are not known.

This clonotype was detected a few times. CDR3 nucleotides: TGCAGTGCTAGAGCCCAACAGGGGGGTGACTACAATGAGCAGTTCTTC. It encodes CSARAQQGGDYNEQFF. This chain uses TRBV20-1 with TRBJ2-1; 8 bases fit TRBD1. The germline gives CDR1 DFQATT, CDR2 SNEGSKA (reference sequence). J gave up 3 bases and V 1 base, and 8 bases lay outside the gene matches. The CDR3 is 16 residues long.

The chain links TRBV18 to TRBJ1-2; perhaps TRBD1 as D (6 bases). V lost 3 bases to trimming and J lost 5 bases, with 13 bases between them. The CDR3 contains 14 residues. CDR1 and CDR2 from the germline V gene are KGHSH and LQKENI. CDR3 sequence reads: CASSPQGPDYGYTF. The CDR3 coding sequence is TGTGCCAGCTCACCCCAGGGGCCTGATTATGGCTACACCTTC.

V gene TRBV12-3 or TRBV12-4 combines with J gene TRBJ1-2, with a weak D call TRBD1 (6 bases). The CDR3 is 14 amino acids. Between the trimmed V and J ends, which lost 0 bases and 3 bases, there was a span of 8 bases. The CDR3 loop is CASSLAGQYYGYTF. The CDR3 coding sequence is TGTGCCAGCAGTTTAGCCGGACAGTACTATGGCTACACCTTC.

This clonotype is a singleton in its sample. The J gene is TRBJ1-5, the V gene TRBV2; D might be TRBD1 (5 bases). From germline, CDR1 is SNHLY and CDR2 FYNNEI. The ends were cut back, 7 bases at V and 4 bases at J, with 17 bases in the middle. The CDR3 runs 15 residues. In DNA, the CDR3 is TGTGCCAGCACCGAAGGGAGACAGAGAAATCAGCCCCAGCATTTT. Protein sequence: CASTEGRQRNQPQHF.

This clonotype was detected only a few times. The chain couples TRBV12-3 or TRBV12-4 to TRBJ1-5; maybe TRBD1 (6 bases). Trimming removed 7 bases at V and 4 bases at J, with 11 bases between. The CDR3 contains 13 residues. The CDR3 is CASMGRGNQPQHF. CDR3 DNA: TGTGCCAGCATGGGTAGGGGGAATCAGCCCCAGCATTTT.

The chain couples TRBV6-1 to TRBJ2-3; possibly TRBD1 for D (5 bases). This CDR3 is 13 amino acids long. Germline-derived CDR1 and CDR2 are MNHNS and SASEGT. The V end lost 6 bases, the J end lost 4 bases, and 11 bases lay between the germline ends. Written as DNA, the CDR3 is TGTGCCAGCAGAGCAGGGTTTCCAGATACGCAGTATTTT. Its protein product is CASRAGFPDTQYF.

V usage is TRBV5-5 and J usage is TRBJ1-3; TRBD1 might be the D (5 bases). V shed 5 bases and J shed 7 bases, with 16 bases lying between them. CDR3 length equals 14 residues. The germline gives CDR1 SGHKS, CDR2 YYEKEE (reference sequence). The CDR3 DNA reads TGTGCCAGCAGATCTGGGGCTTTGGCTAACACCATATATTTT. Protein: CASRSGALANTIYF. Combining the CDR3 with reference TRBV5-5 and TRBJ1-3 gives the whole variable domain DAGVTQSPTHLIKTRGQQVTLRCSPISGHKSVSWYQQVLGQGPQFIFQYYEKEERGRGNFPDRFSARQFPNYSSELNVNALLLGDSALYLCASRSGALANTIYFGEGSWLTVV.

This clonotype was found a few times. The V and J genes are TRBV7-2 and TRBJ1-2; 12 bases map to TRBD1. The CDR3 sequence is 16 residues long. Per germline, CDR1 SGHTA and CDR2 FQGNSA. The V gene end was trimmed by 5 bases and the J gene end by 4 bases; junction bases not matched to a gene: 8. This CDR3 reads CASSLGQGAVVYGYTF. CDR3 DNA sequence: TGTGCCAGCAGCCTGGGACAGGGGGCAGTAGTCTATGGCTACACCTTC.

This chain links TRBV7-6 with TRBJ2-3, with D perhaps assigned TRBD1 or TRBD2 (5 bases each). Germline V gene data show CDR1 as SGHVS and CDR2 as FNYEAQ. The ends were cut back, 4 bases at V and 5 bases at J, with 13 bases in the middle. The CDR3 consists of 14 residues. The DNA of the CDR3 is TGTGCCAGCAGCTCAGCTGGGGGAGTAGATACGCAGTATTTT. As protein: CASSSAGGVDTQYF.

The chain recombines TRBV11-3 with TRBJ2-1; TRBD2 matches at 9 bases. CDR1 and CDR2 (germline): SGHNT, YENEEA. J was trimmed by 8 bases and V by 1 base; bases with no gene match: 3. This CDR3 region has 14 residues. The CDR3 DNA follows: TGTGCCAGCAGCTTAGCTCTAGCGGGATATGAGCAGTTCTTC. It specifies CASSLALAGYEQFF.

The CDR3 sequence: CATSDGGIRDTQYF. CDR3 in DNA: TGTGCCACCAGTGATGGCGGTATCCGGGATACGCAGTATTTT. This chain links TRBV24-1 with TRBJ2-3; D not resolved. Trimming removed 3 bases at V and 6 bases at J, with 12 bases between. Germline V lookup: CDR1 KGHDR, CDR2 SFDVKD. CDR3 length: 14 residues.

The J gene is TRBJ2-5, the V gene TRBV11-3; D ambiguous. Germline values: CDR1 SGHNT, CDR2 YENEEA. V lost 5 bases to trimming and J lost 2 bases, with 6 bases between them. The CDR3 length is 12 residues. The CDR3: CASSRIQETQYF. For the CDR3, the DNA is TGTGCCAGCAGCCGAATACAAGAGACCCAGTACTTC.

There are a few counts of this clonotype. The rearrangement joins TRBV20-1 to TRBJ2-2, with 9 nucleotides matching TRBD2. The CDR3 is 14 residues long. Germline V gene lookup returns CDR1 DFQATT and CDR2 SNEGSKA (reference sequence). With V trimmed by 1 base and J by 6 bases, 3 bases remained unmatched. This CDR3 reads CSARVLAGAGELFF. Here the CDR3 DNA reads TGCAGTGCTAGAGTCTTAGCGGGGGCCGGGGAGCTGTTTTTT.

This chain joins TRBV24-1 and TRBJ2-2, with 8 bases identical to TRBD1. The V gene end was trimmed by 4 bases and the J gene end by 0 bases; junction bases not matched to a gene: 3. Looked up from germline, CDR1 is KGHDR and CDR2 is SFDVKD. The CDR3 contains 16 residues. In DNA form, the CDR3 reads TGTGCCACCAGTGAAAGGACAGGGTCGAACACCGGGGAGCTGTTTTTT. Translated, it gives CATSERTGSNTGELFF.

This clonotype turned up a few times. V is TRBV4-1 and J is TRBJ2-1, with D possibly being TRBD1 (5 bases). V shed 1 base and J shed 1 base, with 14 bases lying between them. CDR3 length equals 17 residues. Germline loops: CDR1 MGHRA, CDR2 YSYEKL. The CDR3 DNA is TGCGCCAGCAGCCAAGCCAGGGTTCTTGGATCCTACAATGAGCAGTTCTTC. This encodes CASSQARVLGSYNEQFF.

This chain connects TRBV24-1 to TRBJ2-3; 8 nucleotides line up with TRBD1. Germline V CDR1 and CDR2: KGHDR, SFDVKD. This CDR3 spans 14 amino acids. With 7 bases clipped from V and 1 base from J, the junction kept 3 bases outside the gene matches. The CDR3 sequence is CATRETGGTDTQYF. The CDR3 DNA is TGTGCCACCAGGGAGACAGGGGGCACAGATACGCAGTATTTT.

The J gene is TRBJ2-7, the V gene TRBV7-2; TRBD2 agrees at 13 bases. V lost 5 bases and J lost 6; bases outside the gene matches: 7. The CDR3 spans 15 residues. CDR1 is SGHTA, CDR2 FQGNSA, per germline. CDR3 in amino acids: CASSRTSGSKGEQYF. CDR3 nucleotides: TGTGCCAGCAGCCGGACTAGCGGGAGTAAGGGCGAGCAGTACTTC.

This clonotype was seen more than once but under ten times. The CDR3 DNA reads as TGTGCCAGCATCGGGGGCGAAAGCTCCTACGAGCAGTACTTC. It codes for CASIGGESSYEQYF. The J gene is TRBJ2-7, the V gene TRBV6-5, with D perhaps being TRBD1 or TRBD2 (6 bases each). Germline V lookup: CDR1 MNHEY, CDR2 SVGAGI. The CDR3 extends over 14 amino acids. V lost 7 bases, J lost 0 bases, and 13 bases lay in between.

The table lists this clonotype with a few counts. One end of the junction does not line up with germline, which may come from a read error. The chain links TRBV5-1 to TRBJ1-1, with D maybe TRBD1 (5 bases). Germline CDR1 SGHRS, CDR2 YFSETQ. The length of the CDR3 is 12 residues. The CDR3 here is CASSPPGDTGYF. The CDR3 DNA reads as TGCGCCAGCAGCCCGCCGGGCGATACAGGTTACTTT.

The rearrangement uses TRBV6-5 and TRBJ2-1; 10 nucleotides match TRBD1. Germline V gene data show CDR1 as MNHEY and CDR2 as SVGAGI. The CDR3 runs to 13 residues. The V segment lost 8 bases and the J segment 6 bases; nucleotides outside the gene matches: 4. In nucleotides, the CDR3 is TGTGCCAGCCGGACAGGGGGTACCAATGAGCAGTTCTTC. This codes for CASRTGGTNEQFF.

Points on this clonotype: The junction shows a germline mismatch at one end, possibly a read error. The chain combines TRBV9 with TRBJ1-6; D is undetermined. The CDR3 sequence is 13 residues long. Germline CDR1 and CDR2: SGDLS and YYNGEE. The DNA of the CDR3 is TGTGCCAGCAGCGATGAGGATAAGTCACCCCTCCACTTT. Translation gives CASSDEDKSPLHF.

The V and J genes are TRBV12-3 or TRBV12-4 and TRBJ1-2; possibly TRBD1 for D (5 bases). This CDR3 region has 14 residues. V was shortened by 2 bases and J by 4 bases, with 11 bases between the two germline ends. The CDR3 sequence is CASSLRDPIYGYTF. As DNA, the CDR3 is TGTGCCAGCAGTTTAAGGGACCCGATCTATGGCTACACCTTC.

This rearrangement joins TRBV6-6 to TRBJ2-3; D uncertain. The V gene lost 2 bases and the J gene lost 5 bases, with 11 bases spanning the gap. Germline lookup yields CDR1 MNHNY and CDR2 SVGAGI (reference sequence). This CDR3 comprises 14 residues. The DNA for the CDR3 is TGTGCCAGCAGTTACCCCCCCAACGGAGATACGCAGTATTTT. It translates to CASSYPPNGDTQYF.

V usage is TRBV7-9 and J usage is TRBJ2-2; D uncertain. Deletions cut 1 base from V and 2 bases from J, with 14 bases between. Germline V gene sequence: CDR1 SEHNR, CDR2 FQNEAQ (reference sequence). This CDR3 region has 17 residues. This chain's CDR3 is CASSLVPVGRNTGELFF. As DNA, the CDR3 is TGTGCCAGCAGCTTAGTCCCCGTAGGTCGCAACACCGGGGAGCTGTTTTTT.

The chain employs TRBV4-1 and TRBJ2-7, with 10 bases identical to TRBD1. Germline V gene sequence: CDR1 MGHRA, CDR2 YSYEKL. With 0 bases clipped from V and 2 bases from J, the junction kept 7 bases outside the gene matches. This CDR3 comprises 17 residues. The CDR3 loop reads CASSQERGQGTPYEQYF. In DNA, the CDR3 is TGCGCCAGCAGCCAAGAGCGGGGACAGGGGACCCCCTACGAGCAGTACTTC.

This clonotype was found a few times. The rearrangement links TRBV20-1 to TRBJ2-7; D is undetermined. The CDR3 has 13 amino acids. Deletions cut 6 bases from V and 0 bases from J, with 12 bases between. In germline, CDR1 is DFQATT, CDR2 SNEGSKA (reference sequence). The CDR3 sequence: CSASSPVSYEQYF. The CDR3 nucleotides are TGCAGTGCGAGCTCTCCTGTCTCCTACGAGCAGTACTTC.

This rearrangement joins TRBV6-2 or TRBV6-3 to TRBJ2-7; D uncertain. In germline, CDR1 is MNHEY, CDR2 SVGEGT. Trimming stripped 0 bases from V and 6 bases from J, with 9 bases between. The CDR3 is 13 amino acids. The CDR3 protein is CASSYSSGLEQYF. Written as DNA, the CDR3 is TGTGCCAGCAGTTACTCTTCGGGTCTCGAGCAGTACTTC.